This T cell receptor (beta chain) was retrieved from a study of response to subunit inactivated influenza vaccine. Whole-study findings and limits: Authors suggested seasonal influenza vaccinations each recruit few new T cells.

The CDR3 contains 13 residues. CDR1 and CDR2 (germline): DFQATT, SNEGSKA (reference sequence). The V end lost 1 base, the J end lost 1 base, and 7 bases lay between the germline ends. Points on this clonotype: Its target is not known.

TCRdb itself ran the RT-PCR reads through MiXCR, one entry per CDR3 protein. Counted here are hundreds of thousands of distinct CDR3 sequences, 6.5% to 8% occurring once; the ten biggest clones make up 10% to 15%. This clonotype originated in a man between 50 and 69 years old who received an inactivated influenza vaccine. This chain links TRBV20-1 with TRBJ1-1, with D unclear. Source: PBMCs from blood, taken less than 30 months after vaccination. Here the CDR3 DNA reads TGCAGTGCTAGAGTCCCCTGGAACACTGAAGCTTTCTTT. This gives the protein CSARVPWNTEAFF.